Listed here are 2 T cell receptor beta chains from one sample, sequenced in a study of cytomegalovirus exposure and HLA in healthy donors (TCRdb year 2017). Library preparation employed the immunoSEQ multiplex PCR assay. For the multiplex PCR, a mixture combining 60 forward primers for TCR Vbeta segments and 13 reverse primers for TCR Jbeta segments was used. Not all clones reach the TCRdb copy of this immuneACCESS table, which keeps in-frame sequences only. Checked studies attribute under half of the gap to unresolved V genes and leave the rest unexplained. The sample table contains some 170,000 clones; only one count was recorded for 77% of them. The top ten hold roughly 3.7% of the sample. Input material: PBMCs. The receptors shown here come from a woman aged 60-75 years in good health and CMV-seropositive.

The rearrangement joins TRBV4-1 to TRBJ2-2, with 9 bases identical to TRBD2. J gave up 5 bases and V 1 base, and 11 bases lay outside the gene matches. This CDR3 spans 18 amino acids. Per germline, CDR1 MGHRA and CDR2 YSYEKL. Here the CDR3 reads CASSQGEVAGGSTGELFF. The DNA for the CDR3 is TGCGCCAGCAGCCAAGGAGAGGTCGCGGGGGGGTCAACCGGGGAGCTGTTTTTT.

This clone was detected once. The chain uses TRBV4-3 and TRBJ2-4; D not certain. CDR3 length equals 14 residues. Germline CDR1 LGHNA, CDR2 YSLEER. Trimming cost V 0 bases and J 0 bases, with 3 bases left between them. CDR3 nucleotide sequence: TGCGCCAGCAGCCAAGAACTAGCCAAAAACATTCAGTACTTC. Its protein is CASSQELAKNIQYF.